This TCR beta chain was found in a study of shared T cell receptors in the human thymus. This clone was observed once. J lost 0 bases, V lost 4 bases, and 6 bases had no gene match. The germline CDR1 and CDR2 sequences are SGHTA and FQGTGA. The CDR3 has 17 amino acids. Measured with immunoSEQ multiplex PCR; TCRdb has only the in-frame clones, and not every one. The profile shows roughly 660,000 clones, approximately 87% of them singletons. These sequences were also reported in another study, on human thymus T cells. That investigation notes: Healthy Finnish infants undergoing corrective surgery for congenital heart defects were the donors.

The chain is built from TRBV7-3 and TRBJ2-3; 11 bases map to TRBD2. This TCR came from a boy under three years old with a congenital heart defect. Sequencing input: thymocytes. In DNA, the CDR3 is TGTGCCAGCAGCTCCTCCGGGACTAGCGGTAGCACAGATACGCAGTATTTT. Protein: CASSSSGTSGSTDTQYF.